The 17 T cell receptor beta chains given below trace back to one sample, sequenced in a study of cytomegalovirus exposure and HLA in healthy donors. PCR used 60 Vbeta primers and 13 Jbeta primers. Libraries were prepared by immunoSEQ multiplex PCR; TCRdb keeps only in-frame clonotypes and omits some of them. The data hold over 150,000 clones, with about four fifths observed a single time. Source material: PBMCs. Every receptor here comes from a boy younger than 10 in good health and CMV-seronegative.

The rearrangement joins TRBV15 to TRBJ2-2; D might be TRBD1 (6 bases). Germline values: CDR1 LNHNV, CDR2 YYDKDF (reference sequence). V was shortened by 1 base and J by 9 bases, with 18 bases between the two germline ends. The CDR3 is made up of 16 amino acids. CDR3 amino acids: CATSRADGTFVRELFF. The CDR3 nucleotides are TGTGCCACCAGCAGAGCTGACGGGACATTTGTCAGGGAGCTGTTTTTT.

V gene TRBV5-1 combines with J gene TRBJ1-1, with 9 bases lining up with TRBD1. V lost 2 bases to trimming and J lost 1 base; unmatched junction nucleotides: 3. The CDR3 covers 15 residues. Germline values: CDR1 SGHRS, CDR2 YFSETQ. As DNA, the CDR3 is TGCGCCAGCAGCTTAGGACAGGGGTCGAACACTGAAGCTTTCTTT. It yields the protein CASSLGQGSNTEAFF.

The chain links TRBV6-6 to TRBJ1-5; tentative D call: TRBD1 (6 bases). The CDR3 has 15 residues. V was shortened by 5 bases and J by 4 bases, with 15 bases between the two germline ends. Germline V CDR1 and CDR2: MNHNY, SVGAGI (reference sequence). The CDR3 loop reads CASSESTGWNQPQHF. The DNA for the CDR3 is TGTGCCAGCAGTGAGAGTACAGGGTGGAATCAGCCCCAGCATTTT.

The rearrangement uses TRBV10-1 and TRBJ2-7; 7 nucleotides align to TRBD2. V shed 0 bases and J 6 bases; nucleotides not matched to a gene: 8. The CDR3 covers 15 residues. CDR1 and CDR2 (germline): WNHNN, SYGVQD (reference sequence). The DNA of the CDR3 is TGCGCCAGCAGTGAGTCTTGGGCGGGAGAGGGCGAGCAGTACTTC. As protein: CASSESWAGEGEQYF.

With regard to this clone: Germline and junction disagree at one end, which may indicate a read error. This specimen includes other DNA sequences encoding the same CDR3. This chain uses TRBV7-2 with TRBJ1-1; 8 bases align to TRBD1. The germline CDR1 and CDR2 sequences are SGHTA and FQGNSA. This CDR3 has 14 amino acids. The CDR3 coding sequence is TGCGCCAGCAGCAATTTCAGGGGGCGGACTGAAGCTTTCTTT. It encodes CASSNFRGRTEAFF.

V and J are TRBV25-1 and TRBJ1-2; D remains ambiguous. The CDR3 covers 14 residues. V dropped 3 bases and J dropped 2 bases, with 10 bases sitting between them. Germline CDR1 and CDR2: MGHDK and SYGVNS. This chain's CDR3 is CASSDVAANYGYTF. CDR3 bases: TGTGCCAGCAGTGACGTCGCAGCGAACTATGGCTACACCTTC.

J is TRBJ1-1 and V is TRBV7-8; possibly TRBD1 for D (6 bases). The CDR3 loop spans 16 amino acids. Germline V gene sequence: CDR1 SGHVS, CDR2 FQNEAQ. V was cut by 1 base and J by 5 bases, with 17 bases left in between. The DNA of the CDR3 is TGTGCCAGCAGCTTAGTAGAGGCCAGGGGCGATACTGAAGCTTTCTTT. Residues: CASSLVEARGDTEAFF.

CDR3 sequence reads: CASSWGGKTQYF. In nucleotides, the CDR3 is TGCGCCAGCAGCTGGGGGGGGAAGACCCAGTACTTC. The rearrangement joins TRBV5-1 to TRBJ2-5; 7 bases fit TRBD2. CDR3 length equals 12 residues. V trimming: 3 bases; J trimming: 6 bases; junction bases outside the gene matches: 2. Germline V lookup: CDR1 SGHRS, CDR2 YFSETQ. The entire variable domain, with the rest obtained from reference TRBV5-1 and TRBJ2-5, is as follows: KAGVTQTPRYLIKTRGQQVTLSCSPISGHRSVSWYQQTPGQGLQFLFEYFSETQRNKGNFPGRFSGRQFSNSRSEMNVSTLELGDSALYLCASSWGGKTQYFGPGTRLLVL.

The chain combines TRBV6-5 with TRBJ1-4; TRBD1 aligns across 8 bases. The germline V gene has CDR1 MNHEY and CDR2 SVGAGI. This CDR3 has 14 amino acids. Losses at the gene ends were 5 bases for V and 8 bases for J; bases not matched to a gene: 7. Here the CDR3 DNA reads TGTGCCAGCAGTGCAGGGGGCGTTGGAGAAAAACTGTTTTTT. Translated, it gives CASSAGGVGEKLFF.

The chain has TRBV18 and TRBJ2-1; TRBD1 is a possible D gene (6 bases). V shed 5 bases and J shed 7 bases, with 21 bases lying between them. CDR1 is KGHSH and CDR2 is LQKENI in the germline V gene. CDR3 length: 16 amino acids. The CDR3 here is CASSAPGTSNLNEQFF. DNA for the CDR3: TGTGCCAGCTCAGCCCCCGGGACATCCAACTTAAATGAGCAGTTCTTC.

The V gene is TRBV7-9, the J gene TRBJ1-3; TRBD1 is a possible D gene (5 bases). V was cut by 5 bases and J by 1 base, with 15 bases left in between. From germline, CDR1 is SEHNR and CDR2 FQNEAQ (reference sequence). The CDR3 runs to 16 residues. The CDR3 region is CASSPRQGPSGNTIYF. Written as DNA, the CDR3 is TGTGCCAGCAGCCCAAGGCAGGGCCCTTCTGGAAACACCATATATTTT.

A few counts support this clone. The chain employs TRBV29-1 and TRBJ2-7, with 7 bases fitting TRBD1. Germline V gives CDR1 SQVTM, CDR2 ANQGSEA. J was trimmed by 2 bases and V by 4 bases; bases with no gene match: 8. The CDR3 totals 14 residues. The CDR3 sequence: CSVGGRQGAYEQYF. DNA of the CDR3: TGCAGCGTTGGAGGGAGACAGGGAGCCTACGAGCAGTACTTC.

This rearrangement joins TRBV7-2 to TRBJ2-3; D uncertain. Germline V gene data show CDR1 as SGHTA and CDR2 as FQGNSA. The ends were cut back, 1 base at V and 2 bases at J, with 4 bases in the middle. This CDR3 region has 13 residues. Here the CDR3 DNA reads TGTGCCAGCAGCTTAGTAGTCACAGATACGCAGTATTTT. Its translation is CASSLVVTDTQYF. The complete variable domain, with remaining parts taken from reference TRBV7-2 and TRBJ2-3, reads GAGVSQSPSNKVTEKGKDVELRCDPISGHTALYWYRQSLGQGLEFLIYFQGNSAPDKSGLPSDRFSAERTGGSVSTLTIQRTQQEDSAVYLCASSLVVTDTQYFGPGTRLTVL.

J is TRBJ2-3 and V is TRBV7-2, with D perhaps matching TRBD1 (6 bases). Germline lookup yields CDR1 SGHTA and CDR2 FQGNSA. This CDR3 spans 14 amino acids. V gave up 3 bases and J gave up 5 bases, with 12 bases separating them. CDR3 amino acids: CASSFMGAEDTQYF. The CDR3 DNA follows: TGTGCCAGCAGCTTCATGGGGGCCGAAGATACGCAGTATTTT.

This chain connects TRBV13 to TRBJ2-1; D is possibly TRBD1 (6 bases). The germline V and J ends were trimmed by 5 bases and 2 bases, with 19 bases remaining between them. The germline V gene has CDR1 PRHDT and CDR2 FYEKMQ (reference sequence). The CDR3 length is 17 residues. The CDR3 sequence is CASSINRVAIPYNEQFF. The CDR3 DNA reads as TGTGCCAGCAGCATAAACAGGGTGGCGATACCCTACAATGAGCAGTTCTTC.

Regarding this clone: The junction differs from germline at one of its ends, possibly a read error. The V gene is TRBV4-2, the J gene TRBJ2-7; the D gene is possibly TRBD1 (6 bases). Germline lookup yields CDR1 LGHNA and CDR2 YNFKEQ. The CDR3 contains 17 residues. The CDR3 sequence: CASSQGLQGPHSYEQYF. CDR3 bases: TGTGCCAGCAGTCAAGGCCTACAGGGTCCCCACTCCTACGAGCAGTACTTC.

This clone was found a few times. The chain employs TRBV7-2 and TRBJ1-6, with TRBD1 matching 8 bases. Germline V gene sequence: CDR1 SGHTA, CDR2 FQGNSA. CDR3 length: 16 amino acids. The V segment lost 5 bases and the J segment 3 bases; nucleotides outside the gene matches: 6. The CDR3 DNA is TGTGCCAGCAGCACCCGACAGGGGAGCTATAATTCACCCCTCCACTTT. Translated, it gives CASSTRQGSYNSPLHF. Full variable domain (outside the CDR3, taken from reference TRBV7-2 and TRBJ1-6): GAGVSQSPSNKVTEKGKDVELRCDPISGHTALYWYRQSLGQGLEFLIYFQGNSAPDKSGLPSDRFSAERTGGSVSTLTIQRTQQEDSAVYLCASSTRQGSYNSPLHFGNGTRLTVT.